This TCR beta chain came from a study of cytomegalovirus exposure and HLA in healthy donors. 13 Jbeta primers and 60 Vbeta primers were used for the PCR. Produced via immunoSEQ multiplex PCR; TCRdb's table is partial and in-frame only. The data show some 190,000 clones, with roughly 88% seen just once and 1% to 1.5% held by the top ten. This CDR3 contains 12 residues. Germline values: CDR1 SQVTM, CDR2 ANQGSEA. With 5 bases clipped from V and 3 bases from J, the junction kept 2 bases outside the gene matches. The rearrangement uses TRBV29-1 and TRBJ2-5; the match to TRBD2 covers 8 bases. Sequencing was performed on PBMCs. The clonotype originates from a boy younger than 10 in good health and CMV-seronegative. The CDR3 DNA reads as TGCAGCGTTCAAGCGGGGGAAGAGACCCAGTACTTC. It encodes CSVQAGEETQYF.